This T cell receptor (beta chain) was found in a study of control samples from healthy donors and cancer patients (dated by TCRdb to the early 2020s). The receptor library was made with the immunoSEQ multiplex PCR assay. TCRdb's version of the immuneACCESS table is confined to in-frame rearrangements and falls short of the full clone set. An unresolved V gene accounts for under half of the shortfall where checked; the remainder is of unknown origin. The sample table holds 120,000 or so clones, of which roughly nine tenths were seen once. Together, the top ten hold less than 9.5% of the sample. For this clone: The antigen this receptor binds is unknown. Base quality data are lacking; no much larger clone is found one base away.

CDR1 SQVTM and CDR2 ANQGSEA are derived from the germline V gene. Inclusive of the bounding cysteine and phenylalanine, the CDR3 is 13 residues long. Left in the record is the CDR3 DNA by itself, 39 bases read in frame from the first base. Deletion took 4 bases off V and 15 bases off J, with a span of 22 bases between the germline ends. Recombination joined TRBV29-1 with TRBJ2-1, with the D segment identity uncertain. The material sequenced was blood. This TCR was recovered from a woman aged 18-35 years in good health. At the DNA level, the sequence is TGCAGCGTTGTAGGACCCACCAGATTATTTTCGTTCTTC. Protein translation: CSVVGPTRLFSFF.